These 2 T cell receptor beta chains share one sample of origin, sequenced in a study of CDR3 diversity in severe acne. TCRdb called the PCR reads again in MiXCR, with one record for every CDR3 protein. Of approximately 84,000 distinct CDR3 sequences listed, about 54% are singletons. The sequencing input was blood. The receptors come from a male donor in good health, without acne.

The chain links TRBV20-1 to TRBJ2-5, with 12 bases fitting TRBD2. Germline loops: CDR1 DFQATT, CDR2 SNEGSKA (reference sequence). Unmatched junction bases numbered 4, after V lost 5 bases and J lost 6 bases. The CDR3 has 13 amino acids. CDR3 nucleotides: TGCAGTGCTTTGACTAGCGGGAGAAAGACCCAGTACTTC. This gives the protein CSALTSGRKTQYF.

This clonotype has a handful of counts. The V and J genes are TRBV6-5 and TRBJ1-1, with D possibly TRBD1 on 5 matching bases. The germline CDR1 and CDR2 sequences are MNHEY and SVGAGI. The V end was cut by 0 bases, the J end by 1 base, with 9 bases between. The CDR3 runs 15 residues. CDR3: CASSYSYQGNTEAFF. The DNA of the CDR3 is TGTGCCAGCAGTTACTCGTATCAGGGGAACACTGAAGCTTTCTTT.